At least ten counts were recorded for the clone carrying this T cell receptor beta chain. Construction of the TCRbeta library involved unique molecular identifiers. TCRdb re-analysed the PCR reads in MiXCR, keeping a single row per CDR3 protein. The data show 150,000 to 200,000 distinct CDR3 sequences, approximately 7% seen once. The sample comes from a study of T-cell reconstitution after alpha-beta-depleted transplantation in children. This sequence was found in a human donor who donated a stem cell graft to a child with Wiskott-Aldrich syndrome. The sequenced sample was PBMCs from the stem cell graft donor, obtained from the stem cell graft.

This CDR3 is CASSSSGGTDTQYF. Written as DNA, the CDR3 is TGCGCCAGCAGTTCTAGCGGGGGCACAGATACGCAGTATTTT. V usage is TRBV5-1 and J usage is TRBJ2-3; 9 nucleotides agree with TRBD2. Germline lookup yields CDR1 SGHRS and CDR2 YFSETQ. CDR3 length: 14 amino acids. Trimming removed 5 bases from V and 1 base from J; junction bases left unmatched: 2.